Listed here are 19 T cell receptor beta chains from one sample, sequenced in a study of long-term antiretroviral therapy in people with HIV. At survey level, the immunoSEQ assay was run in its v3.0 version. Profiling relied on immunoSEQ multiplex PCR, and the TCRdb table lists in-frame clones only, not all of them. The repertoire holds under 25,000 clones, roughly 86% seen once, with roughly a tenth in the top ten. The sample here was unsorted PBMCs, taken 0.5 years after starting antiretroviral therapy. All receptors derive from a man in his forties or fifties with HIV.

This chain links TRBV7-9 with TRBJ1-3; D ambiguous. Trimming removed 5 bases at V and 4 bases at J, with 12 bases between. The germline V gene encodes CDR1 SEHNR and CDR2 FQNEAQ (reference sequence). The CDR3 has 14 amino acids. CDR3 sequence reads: CASSSKGLGNTIYF. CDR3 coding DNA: TGTGCCAGCAGCAGCAAAGGTTTGGGAAACACCATATATTTT.

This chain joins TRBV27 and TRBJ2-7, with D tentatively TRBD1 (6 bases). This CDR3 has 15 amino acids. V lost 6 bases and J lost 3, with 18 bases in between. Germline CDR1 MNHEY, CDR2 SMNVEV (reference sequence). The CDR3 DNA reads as TGTGCCAGCAGCAGGATTTTCACAGGGAACTACGAGCAGTACTTC. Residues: CASSRIFTGNYEQYF.

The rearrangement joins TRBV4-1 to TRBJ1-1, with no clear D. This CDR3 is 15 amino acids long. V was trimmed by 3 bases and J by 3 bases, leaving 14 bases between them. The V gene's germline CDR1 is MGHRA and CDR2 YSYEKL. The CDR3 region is CASSQDPPGYTEAFF. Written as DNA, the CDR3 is TGCGCCAGCAGCCAGGACCCCCCTGGGTACACTGAAGCTTTCTTT.

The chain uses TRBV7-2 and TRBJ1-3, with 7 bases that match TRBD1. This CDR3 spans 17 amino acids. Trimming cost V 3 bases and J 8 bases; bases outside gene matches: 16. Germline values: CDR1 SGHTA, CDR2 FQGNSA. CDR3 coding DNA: TGTGCCAGCAGCTTTTTAAATGAGGCAGGGGGGGGGCACACCATATATTTT. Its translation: CASSFLNEAGGGHTIYF.

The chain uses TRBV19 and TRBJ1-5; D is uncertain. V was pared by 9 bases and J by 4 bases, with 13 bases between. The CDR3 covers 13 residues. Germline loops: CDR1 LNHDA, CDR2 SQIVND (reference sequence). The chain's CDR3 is CASKGGENQPQHF. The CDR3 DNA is TGTGCCAGCAAAGGAGGAGAGAATCAGCCCCAGCATTTT.

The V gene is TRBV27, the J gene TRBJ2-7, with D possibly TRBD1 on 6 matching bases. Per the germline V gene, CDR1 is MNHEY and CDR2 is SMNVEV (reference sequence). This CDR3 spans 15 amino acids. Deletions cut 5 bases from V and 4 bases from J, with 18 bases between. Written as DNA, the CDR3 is TGTGCCAGCAGTGAAGCACCGGGACAAATTTACGAGCAGTACTTC. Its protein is CASSEAPGQIYEQYF.

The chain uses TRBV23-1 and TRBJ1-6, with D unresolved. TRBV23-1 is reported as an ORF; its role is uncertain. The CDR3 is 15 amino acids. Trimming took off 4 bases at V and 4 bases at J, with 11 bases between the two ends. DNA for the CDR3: TGCGCCAGCAGTCGTCAGGAGAATTATAATTCACCCCTCCACTTT. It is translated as CASSRQENYNSPLHF.

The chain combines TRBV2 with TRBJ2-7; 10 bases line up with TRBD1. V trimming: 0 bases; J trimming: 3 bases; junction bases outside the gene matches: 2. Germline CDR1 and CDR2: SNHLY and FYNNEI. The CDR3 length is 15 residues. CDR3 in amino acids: CASSEAWTGGYEQYF. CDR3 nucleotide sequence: TGTGCCAGCAGTGAAGCTTGGACAGGGGGCTACGAGCAGTACTTC.

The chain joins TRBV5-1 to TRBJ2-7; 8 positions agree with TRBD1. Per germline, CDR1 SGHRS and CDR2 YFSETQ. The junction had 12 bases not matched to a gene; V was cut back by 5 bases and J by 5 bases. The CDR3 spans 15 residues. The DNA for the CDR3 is TGCGCCAGCAGAGTTTCCGGGACAGGCTGGAACGAGCAGTACTTC. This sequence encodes CASRVSGTGWNEQYF.

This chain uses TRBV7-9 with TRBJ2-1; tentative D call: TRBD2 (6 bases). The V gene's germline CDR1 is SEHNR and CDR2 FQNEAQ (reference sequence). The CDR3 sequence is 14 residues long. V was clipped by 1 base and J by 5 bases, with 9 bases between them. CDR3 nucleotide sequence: TGTGCCAGCAGCTTAGGGACTACTCACAATGAGCAGTTCTTC. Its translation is CASSLGTTHNEQFF.

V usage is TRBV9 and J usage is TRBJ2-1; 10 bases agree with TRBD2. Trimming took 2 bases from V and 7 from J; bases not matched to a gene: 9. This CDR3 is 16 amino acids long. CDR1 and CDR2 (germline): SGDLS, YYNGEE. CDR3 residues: CASSVLETSGLNEQFF. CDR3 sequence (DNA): TGTGCCAGCAGCGTTTTGGAGACTAGCGGGCTGAATGAGCAGTTCTTC.

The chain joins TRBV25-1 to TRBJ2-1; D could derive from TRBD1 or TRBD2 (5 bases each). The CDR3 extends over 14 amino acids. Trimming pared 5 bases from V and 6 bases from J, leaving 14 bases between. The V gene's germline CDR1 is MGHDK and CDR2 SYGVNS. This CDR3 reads CASSMVMGRNEQFF. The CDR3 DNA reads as TGTGCCAGCAGTATGGTTATGGGACGCAATGAGCAGTTCTTC.

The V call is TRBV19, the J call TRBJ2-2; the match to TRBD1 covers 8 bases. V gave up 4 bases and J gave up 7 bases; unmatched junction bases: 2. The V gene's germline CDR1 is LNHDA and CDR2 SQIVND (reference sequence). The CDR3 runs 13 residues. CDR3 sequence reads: CASSTGGFGELFF. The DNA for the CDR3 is TGTGCCAGTAGTACAGGGGGCTTCGGGGAGCTGTTTTTT.

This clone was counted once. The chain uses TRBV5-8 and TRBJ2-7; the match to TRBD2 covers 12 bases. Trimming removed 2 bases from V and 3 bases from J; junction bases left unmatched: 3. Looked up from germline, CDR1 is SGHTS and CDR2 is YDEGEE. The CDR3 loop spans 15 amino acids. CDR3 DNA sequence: TGTGCCAGCAGCTTCAGACTAGCGGGAGTCTACGAGCAGTACTTC. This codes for CASSFRLAGVYEQYF.

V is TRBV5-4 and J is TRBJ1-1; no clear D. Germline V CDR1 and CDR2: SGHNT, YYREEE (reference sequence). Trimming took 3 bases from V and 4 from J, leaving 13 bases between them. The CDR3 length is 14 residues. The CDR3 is CASSWVSGSTEAFF. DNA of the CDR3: TGTGCCAGCAGCTGGGTCTCGGGGAGCACTGAAGCTTTCTTT.

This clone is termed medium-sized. This CDR3 reads CASSLAQGSIAEQYF. The CDR3 bases are TGCGCCAGCAGCTTGGCTCAGGGGTCAATAGCCGAGCAGTACTTC. The rearrangement uses TRBV5-1 and TRBJ2-7; TRBD1 is a possible D gene (6 bases). Trimming removed 0 bases from V and 6 bases from J, with 16 bases in between. The CDR3 length is 15 residues. Germline V gene data show CDR1 as SGHRS and CDR2 as YFSETQ.

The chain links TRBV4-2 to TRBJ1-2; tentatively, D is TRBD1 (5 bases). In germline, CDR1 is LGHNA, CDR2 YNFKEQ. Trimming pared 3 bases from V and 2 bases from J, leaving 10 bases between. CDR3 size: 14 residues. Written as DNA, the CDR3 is TGTGCCAGCAGCCAGACCCAGGGCAACTATGGCTACACCTTC. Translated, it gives CASSQTQGNYGYTF.

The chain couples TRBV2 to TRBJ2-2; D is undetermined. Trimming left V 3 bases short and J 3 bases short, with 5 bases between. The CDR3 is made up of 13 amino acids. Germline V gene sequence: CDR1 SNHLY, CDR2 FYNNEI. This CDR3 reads CASSESYTGELFF. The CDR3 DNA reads TGTGCCAGCAGTGAGTCCTACACCGGGGAGCTGTTTTTT.

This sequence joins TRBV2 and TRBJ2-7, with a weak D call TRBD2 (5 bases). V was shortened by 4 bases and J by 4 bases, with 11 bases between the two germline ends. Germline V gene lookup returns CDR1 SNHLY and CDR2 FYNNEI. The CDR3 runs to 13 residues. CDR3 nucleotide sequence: TGTGCCAGCAGTGTCCGGGGTAGGTACGAGCAGTACTTC. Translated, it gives CASSVRGRYEQYF.